This T cell receptor (beta chain) was obtained from a study of CD8+ T cells in alopecia areata. RNA was extracted and reverse transcribed into cDNA as the sequencing template. The data were produced by immunoSEQ multiplex PCR, yet TCRdb's version contains in-frame clones alone and is incomplete. The sample records about 200,000 clones, roughly 60% being singletons. The treatment denotes: oral pan-JAK inhibitor, 5-10 mg twice daily. Germline-derived CDR1 and CDR2 are SQVTM and ANQGSEA. V was trimmed by 4 bases and J by 8 bases, leaving 8 bases between them. The CDR3 has 10 amino acids. About this clone: Its antigen is as yet unknown. Other nucleotide sequences in the sample specify the same CDR3.

Study results and limitations: Clonality in the scalp and expanded CD8+ clones ranked among the top 100 were significantly decreased by tofacitinib.

This clonotype was obtained from a human donor with alopecia areata. This specimen consisted of CD4+ T cells sorted from blood, obtained at week 24, from a patient treated with tofacitinib. The genes are TRBV29-1 and TRBJ1-1; D remains ambiguous. Here the CDR3 DNA reads TGCAGCGTTGGGACGGCCGAAGCTTTCTTT. Translation: CSVGTAEAFF.